This T cell receptor (beta chain) was obtained from a study of T-cell reconstitution after alpha-beta-depleted transplantation in children. Study-wide results and limits: About two months after transplant, alpha-beta T cells reportedly came from several hundred expanded graft clones.

The TCRbeta library incorporated unique molecular identifiers. TCRdb re-called the PCR reads with MiXCR, one entry per CDR3 protein. This sample has about 200,000 distinct CDR3 sequences, with about 6% found just once. The germline V gene encodes CDR1 LGHNA and CDR2 YNFKEQ. The CDR3 consists of 15 residues. The junction had 9 bases not matched to a gene; V was cut back by 3 bases and J by 5 bases. Comments on this clonotype: No antigen is known for it.

This sequence joins TRBV4-2 and TRBJ2-7; 8 positions match TRBD1. The TCR was taken from a girl under two years old with combined immunodeficiency, due to receive a stem cell transplant. The sample here was PBMCs, taken before TCRalphabeta/CD19-depleted stem cell transplant. CDR3 sequence reads: CASSQAQGAPDEQYF. The CDR3 DNA follows: TGTGCCAGCAGCCAGGCCCAGGGGGCGCCGGACGAGCAGTACTTC.